This TCR beta chain came from a study of blood T cell repertoires in COVID-19 (dated by TCRdb to the early 2020s). Study-wide context: Samples from collaborators originated in the United States, Italy and Spain and spanned both the acute and convalescent phases of COVID-19. The repertoires were made available in a free public database intended to serve as a resource for research on the immune response to SARS-CoV-2. Deeply sampled blood TCRbeta repertoires from subjects exposed to, actively infected with, or recovered from COVID-19 were included in the dataset. Where available, HLA class I and class II types were taken from metadata supplied by the sample provider and were not determined by assay-based typing. The sample metadata nearly always contained a de-identified subject ID, COVID-19 status, age in years and sex. Samples were obtained from the ongoing ImmuneRACE study (first 160 participants) and from 1,200 or so subjects provided by 6 global collaborators. The material from the prospective study consisted of cDNA or gDNA derived from T cells, B-cell-depleted T cells, or PBMCs. The full study reports these points: The quantity of clinical and demographic metadata differed by source and by participant and was supplied without curation.

TCRbeta CDR3 regions were amplified from genomic DNA using the immunoSEQ Assay, a bias-controlled multiplex PCR. On the study's bioinformatics: Within the assay, amplification of reference gene primers was used to estimate how many nucleated cells each sample contained. Sequence reads were collapsed and filtered to measure the absolute abundance of every unique TCRbeta CDR3 rearrangement. For each sample, productive Simpson clonality was calculated by taking the square root of Simpson's diversity index across productive rearrangements. TCRdb re-hosts the immuneACCESS table, in-frame sequences only. Its copies lack some clones; in the studies checked, an unresolved V gene accounts for under half of them, and the cause for the rest is not known. That table supplies the V and J calls and clone size; D and trimming were determined from the DNA. This sample comprises around 470,000 clones, roughly 91% of them detected only once. The ten largest clones capture around 0.6% of the sample.

A word on this clone: What this receptor recognizes is not known. No base quality information exists; no much larger clone differs at one position.

From the germline V gene, CDR1 is SGDLS and CDR2 is YYNGEE. The CDR3 starts with the cysteine, ends with the phenylalanine, and has 14 residues. Only CDR3 DNA remains: 42 bases, in frame from the first base. V lost 2 bases and J lost 0 bases; the stretch between them is 9 bases long. Participants in the prospective study were enrolled through a virtual design, were aged about 18 to 100 years, and lived in fewer than 30 United States geographic areas. In the prospective study, cohorts were assigned on the basis of participant-reported clinical history obtained from a screening survey and a study questionnaire. ImmuneRACE Cohort 3 recovered participants were defined by two consecutive negative NP/OP PCR tests, healthcare professional clearance, or symptom resolution. In the prospective study, whole blood, serum and a nasopharyngeal or oropharyngeal swab were collected from each participant by mobile phlebotomists. Additional blood draws and questionnaires over an approximately 2-month period could optionally be provided by prospective study participants. Before DNA extraction, prospective study blood samples were shipped either frozen or at room temperature.

The receptor chain draws on TRBV9 and TRBJ2-7, and TRBD1 may be the D gene, going by 5 matching bases. The source of this sequence is a man aged 18 to 35 who had recovered from COVID-19. Sequencing used PBMCs or T cells enriched from blood (not recorded which). The CDR3 amino acid sequence is: CASSVATASYEQYF. The DNA sequence is as follows: TGTGCCAGCAGCGTCGCGACAGCCTCCTACGAGCAGTACTTC.